The rows below give T cell receptor beta chains drawn from one sample of a study of blood T cell repertoires in COVID-19. Only in-frame clones appear in the TCRdb table, and some are missing; sequencing was by immunoSEQ multiplex PCR. Seen here are 250,000 to 300,000 clones, roughly nine tenths observed once, and the top ten hold 10% to 15%. Sequences were obtained from peripheral blood. These receptors all stem from a woman between 25 and 40 years old with COVID-19, enrolled during active disease. Each CDR3 is given without its conserved first and last residue. The order of the fields is clone size, V gene, D gene, J gene, CDR3 protein. A D gene is named only where the DNA matches it firmly. The listing skips clone size in some rows; elsewhere it reads once, few, many or a size class.

>.|TRBV30|TRBD2|TRBJ2-3
AYPARAGGTDTQY
>.|TRBV3-1/TRBV3-2|TRBD2|TRBJ2-3
ASSPAGYLTDTQY
>.|TRBV27|.|TRBJ2-7
ASSLLDSTYEQY
>.|TRBV5-1|.|TRBJ2-3
ASSRGGQGTDTQY
>.|TRBV2|.|TRBJ2-5
ASSEYRAQETQY
>.|TRBV5-4|.|TRBJ1-2
ASSLPGDVWGYT
>.|TRBV19|.|TRBJ2-5
ASSRQVVSGETQY
>.|TRBV9|TRBD1|TRBJ2-1
ASSATGTGFYNEQF
>.|TRBV5-4|.|TRBJ1-2
ASSLAVEVGAEGYT
>.|TRBV3-1/TRBV3-2|TRBD2|TRBJ2-7
ASSQGSGGVNEQY
>.|TRBV19|TRBD1|TRBJ1-2
ASSKDRGGLSYT
>.|TRBV27|TRBD1|TRBJ2-1
ASSSIRDRDNEQF
>.|TRBV15|TRBD1|TRBJ1-1
ATSRTGSATEAF
>.|TRBV5-1|TRBD1|TRBJ2-7
ASSSGQGLSSYEQY
>few|TRBV5-1|TRBD1|TRBJ1-5
ASSPWTGSGQPQH
>.|TRBV9|TRBD1|TRBJ1-1
ASSADRGEKQRMNTEAF
>.|TRBV3-1/TRBV3-2|.|TRBJ1-2
ASSQGNRYYGYT
>.|TRBV5-6|TRBD2|TRBJ2-7
ASSPSGPYEQY
>.|TRBV7-6|.|TRBJ2-5
ASSFSETQY
>.|TRBV15|.|TRBJ1-5
ATSRGAGEGYQPQH
>.|TRBV25-1|.|TRBJ1-2
ASSAYEIGGYT
>.|TRBV5-5|TRBD1|TRBJ1-6
ASRRDRESFSPLH
>.|TRBV7-9|TRBD2|TRBJ2-5
ASSYSGGGETQY
>.|TRBV4-2|TRBD1|TRBJ2-7
ASSQVGGTGGNYEQY